The 22 T cell receptor beta chains listed next were all sequenced from one sample in a study of post-analysis software for immune sequencing data. The study, taken as a whole, reports: A few TRBV segments appeared more often in patients than in controls, and TRBV5-6, TRBV5-1 and TRBV20-1 were among these.

Carried by the TCR beta cDNA libraries were unique molecular identifiers. TCRdb reanalysed the PCR reads using MiXCR and keeps one entry per CDR3 protein. Of a few hundred thousand distinct CDR3 sequences in the sample, roughly 35% were seen once. Their target antigens are unknown. Sample: blood. All receptors derive from a girl under 18 with multiple sclerosis.

The rearrangement joins TRBV20-1 to TRBJ1-4; a weak D match, TRBD1 (5 bases). V was pared by 6 bases and J by 7 bases, with 24 bases between. Germline V gene lookup returns CDR1 DFQATT and CDR2 SNEGSKA (reference sequence). CDR3 length equals 16 residues. DNA of the CDR3: TGCAGTGCCCCGAACCCGGATGGCAGGGCGGGTGAAAAACTGTTTTTT. The encoded protein is CSAPNPDGRAGEKLFF.

The table lists this clonotype with a few counts. The chain links TRBV12-3 or TRBV12-4 to TRBJ2-3, with 9 bases fitting TRBD2. There are 13 residues in the CDR3. Losses at the gene ends were 7 bases for V and 9 bases for J; bases not matched to a gene: 8. CDR3 sequence reads: CASTKGSGGTQYF. In nucleotides, the CDR3 is TGTGCCAGCACCAAAGGTAGCGGGGGAACGCAGTATTTT.

This clonotype has a count of ten or more. V and J are TRBV4-1 and TRBJ2-3, with D possibly called TRBD1 or TRBD2 (5 bases each). The germline V gene has CDR1 MGHRA and CDR2 YSYEKL. CDR3 length: 21 residues. The V and J ends lost 1 base and 1 base respectively, with 27 bases between them. The CDR3 DNA is TGCGCCAGCAGCCAAGTCGGAGGACAAAAAGAAGGGTCGGAGGGCACAGATACGCAGTATTTT. The encoded protein is CASSQVGGQKEGSEGTDTQYF.

The chain couples TRBV29-1 to TRBJ2-3; TRBD1 matches at 7 bases. V was clipped by 8 bases and J by 6 bases; unmatched bases: 14. This CDR3 has 14 amino acids. CDR1 and CDR2 from the germline V gene are SQVTM and ANQGSEA. The chain's CDR3 is CSMRPGTVSDTQYF. Written as DNA, the CDR3 is TGCAGCATGCGACCTGGGACAGTCTCCGATACGCAGTATTTT.

The chain employs TRBV7-9 and TRBJ1-1; D remains unclear. The CDR3 is 16 amino acids. Germline V gene lookup returns CDR1 SEHNR and CDR2 FQNEAQ (reference sequence). Trimming took 2 bases from V and 3 from J, leaving 16 bases between them. The CDR3 spells CASSLTLAGTYTEAFF. For the CDR3, the DNA is TGTGCCAGCAGCTTAACGCTCGCAGGCACCTACACTGAAGCTTTCTTT.

The genes are TRBV20-1 and TRBJ2-1; 11 nucleotides line up with TRBD2. J lost 4 bases, V lost 5 bases, and 16 bases had no gene match. CDR1 DFQATT and CDR2 SNEGSKA come from the germline V gene (reference sequence). The length of the CDR3 is 18 residues. In nucleotides, the CDR3 is TGCAGTGCTCCCCGGGGTAGCGGGGGGGGCGTACTGTACAATGAGCAGTTCTTC. This gives the protein CSAPRGSGGGVLYNEQFF.

The chain has TRBV29-1 and TRBJ2-1, with TRBD2 identical over 9 bases. Germline-derived CDR1 and CDR2 are SQVTM and ANQGSEA. The CDR3 loop spans 16 amino acids. Trimming took 4 bases from V and 0 from J; bases not matched to a gene: 7. CDR3 sequence reads: CSVVLAGLDSYNEQFF. The DNA for the CDR3 is TGCAGCGTTGTACTAGCGGGTCTTGACTCCTACAATGAGCAGTTCTTC.

V usage is TRBV5-1 and J usage is TRBJ2-1; a weak D match, TRBD2 (7 bases). Per germline, CDR1 SGHRS and CDR2 YFSETQ. Deletions cut 1 base from V and 9 bases from J, with 17 bases between. This CDR3 spans 15 amino acids. The CDR3 DNA reads TGCGCCAGCAGCTTGAACGGGGGGCCCCGGGGTGAGCAGTTCTTC. Protein product: CASSLNGGPRGEQFF. The full variable domain, in which reference TRBV5-1 and TRBJ2-1 provide the parts outside the CDR3, is KAGVTQTPRYLIKTRGQQVTLSCSPISGHRSVSWYQQTPGQGLQFLFEYFSETQRNKGNFPGRFSGRQFSNSRSEMNVSTLELGDSALYLCASSLNGGPRGEQFFGPGTRLTVL.

The chain couples TRBV5-1 to TRBJ2-7; perhaps TRBD2 as D (5 bases). The CDR3 consists of 17 residues. The ends were cut back, 0 bases at V and 5 bases at J, with 21 bases in the middle. Germline assignment: CDR1 SGHRS and CDR2 YFSETQ. Here the CDR3 DNA reads TGCGCCAGCAGCTTGGCTAGCATAAAAGGGCGGCGGAACGAGCAGTACTTC. It translates to CASSLASIKGRRNEQYF. The whole variable domain, remainder taken from reference TRBV5-1 and TRBJ2-7, is KAGVTQTPRYLIKTRGQQVTLSCSPISGHRSVSWYQQTPGQGLQFLFEYFSETQRNKGNFPGRFSGRQFSNSRSEMNVSTLELGDSALYLCASSLASIKGRRNEQYFGPGTRLTVT.

The chain has TRBV13 and TRBJ2-6; D is unclear. CDR3 length equals 14 residues. V gave up 8 bases and J gave up 2 bases, with 10 bases separating them. Germline assignment: CDR1 PRHDT and CDR2 FYEKMQ (reference sequence). The CDR3, as DNA: TGTGCCAGCCTTACTACCGCTGGGGCCAACGTCCTGACTTTC. Amino acid sequence: CASLTTAGANVLTF.

The chain employs TRBV6-2 or TRBV6-3 and TRBJ1-5; 10 bases line up with TRBD1. J was trimmed by 1 base and V by 5 bases; bases with no gene match: 11. Germline V gives CDR1 MNHEY, CDR2 SVGEGT. The CDR3 spans 18 residues. This chain's CDR3 is CASSLRDRGAGSNQPQHF. CDR3 DNA: TGTGCCAGCAGTCTCCGGGACAGGGGCGCGGGGAGCAATCAGCCCCAGCATTTT.

There are a few counts of this clonotype. The chain recombines TRBV10-3 with TRBJ2-5; 11 nucleotides match TRBD2. V lost 3 bases and J lost 2; bases outside the gene matches: 8. Germline V gene sequence: CDR1 ENHRY, CDR2 SYGVKD. CDR3 length: 17 residues. CDR3: CAISDTSGGASQETQYF. In DNA form, the CDR3 reads TGTGCCATCAGTGATACTAGCGGGGGCGCTTCACAAGAGACCCAGTACTTC.

The chain carries TRBV6-2 or TRBV6-3 and TRBJ2-3; the D is unclear. V lost 2 bases, J lost 6 bases, and 6 bases lay in between. The CDR3 loop spans 12 amino acids. Per the germline V gene, CDR1 is MNHEY and CDR2 is SVGEGT. CDR3 sequence (DNA): TGTGCCAGCAGTTACGACAAGGATACGCAGTATTTT. Protein: CASSYDKDTQYF.

The chain recombines TRBV7-8 with TRBJ2-5; no clear D. The germline V gene encodes CDR1 SGHVS and CDR2 FQNEAQ. Trimming took 4 bases from V and 4 from J, leaving 7 bases between them. This CDR3 is built from 12 residues. The CDR3 sequence: CASSWIGETQYF. In DNA, the CDR3 is TGTGCCAGCAGCTGGATTGGAGAGACCCAGTACTTC. Full variable domain (missing parts from reference TRBV7-8 and TRBJ2-5): GAGVSQSPRYKVAKRGQDVALRCDPISGHVSLFWYQQALGQGPEFLTYFQNEAQLDKSGLPSDRFFAERPEGSVSTLKIQRTQQEDSAVYLCASSWIGETQYFGPGTRLLVL.

This clonotype appeared a few times. The V call is TRBV5-5, the J call TRBJ1-3; TRBD1 is a possible D gene (6 bases). In germline, CDR1 is SGHKS, CDR2 YYEKEE (reference sequence). The ends were cut back, 1 base at V and 2 bases at J, with 10 bases in the middle. The CDR3 extends over 15 amino acids. DNA of the CDR3: TGTGCCAGCAGCTTGCAGGGGCTCCCTGGAAACACCATATATTTT. This codes for CASSLQGLPGNTIYF. Using reference TRBV5-5 and TRBJ1-3 for the parts outside the CDR3, the full variable domain is DAGVTQSPTHLIKTRGQQVTLRCSPISGHKSVSWYQQVLGQGPQFIFQYYEKEERGRGNFPDRFSARQFPNYSSELNVNALLLGDSALYLCASSLQGLPGNTIYFGEGSWLTVV.

This clonotype was seen a few times. This chain links TRBV20-1 with TRBJ2-1; 13 bases match TRBD2. J lost 15 bases, V lost 4 bases, and 6 bases had no gene match. Looked up from germline, CDR1 is DFQATT and CDR2 is SNEGSKA (reference sequence). The CDR3 is 12 residues long. The CDR3 protein is CSAKTSGGAWFF. In DNA, the CDR3 is TGCAGTGCTAAAACTAGCGGGGGGGCTTGGTTCTTC.

J is TRBJ1-2 and V is TRBV7-2, with no clear D. The CDR3 spans 14 residues. CDR1 is SGHTA, CDR2 FQGNSA, per germline. Trimming removed 2 bases at V and 6 bases at J, with 13 bases between. CDR3 loop: CASSLSGIGNGYTF. The CDR3 DNA sequence: TGTGCCAGCAGCTTATCCGGGATCGGAAATGGCTACACCTTC.

The table lists this clonotype with a few counts. This chain uses TRBV9 with TRBJ2-3; a weak D match, TRBD2 (6 bases). Trimming took off 0 bases at V and 8 bases at J, with 10 bases between the two ends. The germline V gene has CDR1 SGDLS and CDR2 YYNGEE. This CDR3 has 13 residues. CDR3 nucleotides: TGTGCCAGCAGCGTAGTGGCCGGGGGTACGCAGTATTTT. This gives the protein CASSVVAGGTQYF.

This clonotype was observed a few times. The V and J genes are TRBV7-2 and TRBJ2-1; TRBD2 matches 7 bases. Germline lookup yields CDR1 SGHTA and CDR2 FQGNSA. The length of the CDR3 is 15 residues. After removal of 5 bases from V and 3 bases from J, the junction contained 7 bases not matched to a gene. The CDR3 DNA reads TGTGCCAGCAGCCGCGGGAGAGCTCACTACAATGAGCAGTTCTTC. Its protein product is CASSRGRAHYNEQFF.

This clonotype was picked up a small number of times. The genes are TRBV28 and TRBJ2-1, with D possibly matching TRBD1 (6 bases). The CDR3 sequence is 15 residues long. Per germline, CDR1 MDHEN and CDR2 SYDVKM. Between the trimmed V and J ends, which lost 5 bases and 2 bases, there was a span of 13 bases. The CDR3 reads CASSPPGEPYNEQFF. CDR3 in DNA: TGTGCCAGCAGTCCGCCAGGGGAACCCTACAATGAGCAGTTCTTC.

The V call is TRBV5-6, the J call TRBJ2-7; 7 nucleotides match TRBD2. J lost 0 bases, V lost 4 bases, and 7 bases had no gene match. This CDR3 is 15 amino acids long. CDR1 SGHDT and CDR2 YYEEEE come from the germline V gene. CDR3 residues: CASSLRGGSSYEQYF. The CDR3 DNA reads TGTGCCAGCAGCCTACGGGGAGGGAGCTCCTACGAGCAGTACTTC.

This clonotype occurred a few times. The V and J genes are TRBV20-1 and TRBJ2-5; 7 nucleotides align to TRBD2. Germline V gives CDR1 DFQATT, CDR2 SNEGSKA (reference sequence). The CDR3 is made up of 15 amino acids. J lost 0 bases, V lost 5 bases, and 9 bases had no gene match. CDR3 nucleotide sequence: TGCAGTGCTCCCCTAGGGAGGGGCAACCAAGAGACCCAGTACTTC. It specifies CSAPLGRGNQETQYF.